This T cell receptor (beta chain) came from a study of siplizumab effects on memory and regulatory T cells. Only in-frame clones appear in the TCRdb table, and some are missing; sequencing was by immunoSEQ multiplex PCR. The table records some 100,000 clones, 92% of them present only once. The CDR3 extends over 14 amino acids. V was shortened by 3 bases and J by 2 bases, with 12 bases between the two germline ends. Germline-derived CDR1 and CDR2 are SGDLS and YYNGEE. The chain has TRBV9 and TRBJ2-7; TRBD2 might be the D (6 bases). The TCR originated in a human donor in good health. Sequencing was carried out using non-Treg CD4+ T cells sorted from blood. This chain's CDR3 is CASSEAGSAYEQYF. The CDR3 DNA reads TGTGCCAGCAGCGAGGCGGGATCCGCCTACGAGCAGTACTTC.